This T cell receptor (beta chain) came from a study of shared clonotypes between healthy human individuals. For the study at large: Donors had three CD4 naive, three CD4 memory, two CD8 naive and one CD8 memory plate apiece.

To note about this clone: What it recognizes is unknown.

Study observations and caveats: It was observed that 5% to 6.5% of naive CD4 clonotypes were shared across several donors.

The protocol was immunoSEQ multiplex PCR, while the TCRdb copy is restricted to in-frame clones and leaves out a portion. Among a few million clones listed, around 90% were seen once. This CDR3 has 17 amino acids. CDR1 and CDR2 from the germline V gene are SGHRS and YFSETQ. With 0 bases clipped from V and 2 bases from J, the junction kept 8 bases outside the gene matches. The sample was naive CD4+ T cells sorted from blood. Subset indicated: CD45RA+ positively selected. This chain uses TRBV5-1 with TRBJ1-3; 7 bases align to TRBD1. The clonotype was recovered from a man younger than 35 in good health. This CDR3 reads CASSLGNPDRAGNTIYF. Written as DNA, the CDR3 is TGCGCCAGCAGCTTGGGGAACCCCGACAGGGCTGGAAACACCATATATTTT. The variable domain in full, completed from reference TRBV5-1 and TRBJ1-3, reads KAGVTQTPRYLIKTRGQQVTLSCSPISGHRSVSWYQQTPGQGLQFLFEYFSETQRNKGNFPGRFSGRQFSNSRSEMNVSTLELGDSALYLCASSLGNPDRAGNTIYFGEGSWLTVV.